These T cell receptor beta chains were read from a single sample in a study of vaccination and CD4 T cells after COVID-19. TCRdb re-derived calls from the PCR reads in MiXCR, one entry per CDR3 protein. The sample contains 20,000 to 25,000 distinct CDR3 sequences, 60% to 75% of which appear only once. No antigen has been assigned to these receptors. Sequencing input: CD4+ T cells from blood, cultured in vitro. These receptors were obtained from a human donor who had recovered from COVID-19. Both conserved end residues are part of each CDR3. Fields, in order: J gene, V gene, D gene, clone size, CDR3 DNA, CDR3 protein. The D gene is left open where the match is weak. Clone size is stated in some rows and not others, as once, few, many or a class when expanded.

J gene: TRBJ1-6
V gene: TRBV11-2
D gene: NA
clone size: few
CDR3 DNA: TGTGCCAGCAGCCCGGACAGAGTTAATTCACCCCTCCACTTT
CDR3 protein: CASSPDRVNSPLHF

J gene: TRBJ1-5
V gene: TRBV7-9
D gene: NA
clone size: NA
CDR3 DNA: TGTGCCAGCAGCTTGGAACCGACTGGCGATCAGCCCCAGCATTTT
CDR3 protein: CASSLEPTGDQPQHF

J gene: TRBJ1-5
V gene: TRBV7-2
D gene: TRBD1
clone size: NA
CDR3 DNA: TGTGCCAGCAGCCAAGAACAGGGGGCTCGCAATCAGCCCCAGCATTTT
CDR3 protein: CASSQEQGARNQPQHF

J gene: TRBJ1-5
V gene: TRBV6-2/TRBV6-3
D gene: NA
clone size: once
CDR3 DNA: TGTGCCAGCAGTTTACTGAGTCAGCCCCAGCATTTT
CDR3 protein: CASSLLSQPQHF

J gene: TRBJ2-2
V gene: TRBV6-1
D gene: NA
clone size: NA
CDR3 DNA: TGTGCCAGCAGTGATGGGGAGCTGTTTTTT
CDR3 protein: CASSDGELFF

J gene: TRBJ2-7
V gene: TRBV2
D gene: TRBD1
clone size: NA
CDR3 DNA: TGTGCCAGCAGAGGGACAGGGAGCCCCGTCGGGCAGTACTTC
CDR3 protein: CASRGTGSPVGQYF

J gene: TRBJ2-5
V gene: TRBV7-9
D gene: TRBD2
clone size: NA
CDR3 DNA: TGTGCCAGCAGCTCGACGCGACAAGCGGGAACTTGGTTAGAGACCCAGTACTTC
CDR3 protein: CASSSTRQAGTWLETQYF

J gene: TRBJ2-2
V gene: TRBV6-2/TRBV6-3
D gene: NA
clone size: NA
CDR3 DNA: TGTGCCAGCAGTAGACTTTTCAACGGGGAGCTGTTTTTT
CDR3 protein: CASSRLFNGELFF

J gene: TRBJ2-2
V gene: TRBV4-1
D gene: TRBD1
clone size: NA
CDR3 DNA: TGCGCCAGCAGCCGTACACAGGGGGGGAACACCGGGGAGCTGTTTTTT
CDR3 protein: CASSRTQGGNTGELFF

J gene: TRBJ2-1
V gene: TRBV25-1
D gene: NA
clone size: NA
CDR3 DNA: TGTGCCAGCAGTGCCCCCCCCGGAGAAAATGAGCAGTTCTTC
CDR3 protein: CASSAPPGENEQFF

J gene: TRBJ1-3
V gene: TRBV7-8
D gene: NA
clone size: NA
CDR3 DNA: TGTGCCAGCAGCTTACGGACTGGAAACACCATATATTTT
CDR3 protein: CASSLRTGNTIYF

J gene: TRBJ1-2
V gene: TRBV19
D gene: NA
clone size: NA
CDR3 DNA: TGTGCCAGTGCTCAGTTAAACTATGGCTACACCTTC
CDR3 protein: CASAQLNYGYTF

J gene: TRBJ2-5
V gene: TRBV20-1
D gene: NA
clone size: NA
CDR3 DNA: TGCAGTGCTAGGTCGGGGGAGACCCAGTACTTC
CDR3 protein: CSARSGETQYF

J gene: TRBJ1-5
V gene: TRBV6-2/TRBV6-3
D gene: TRBD1
clone size: NA
CDR3 DNA: TGTGCCAGCAGTTGGGGACAGCCTTATAGCAATCAGCCCCAGCATTTT
CDR3 protein: CASSWGQPYSNQPQHF

J gene: TRBJ1-2
V gene: TRBV7-9
D gene: NA
clone size: few
CDR3 DNA: TGTGCCAGCAGCTTACTGGGGGCTAAGGGCTACACCTTC
CDR3 protein: CASSLLGAKGYTF

J gene: TRBJ1-2
V gene: TRBV19
D gene: NA
clone size: once
CDR3 DNA: TGTGCCAGTAGTGTCGACAGGCGGCATGGCTACACCTTC
CDR3 protein: CASSVDRRHGYTF

J gene: TRBJ2-3
V gene: TRBV11-2
D gene: NA
clone size: NA
CDR3 DNA: TGTGCCAGCAGCTTAGTCGGGGCGGGGAGGACAGATACGCAGTATTTT
CDR3 protein: CASSLVGAGRTDTQYF

J gene: TRBJ1-5
V gene: TRBV20-1
D gene: NA
clone size: NA
CDR3 DNA: TGCAGTGCTAGGGCTGGGGGGGGTAGCAATCAGCCCCAGCATTTT
CDR3 protein: CSARAGGGSNQPQHF

J gene: TRBJ1-5
V gene: TRBV2
D gene: NA
clone size: NA
CDR3 DNA: TGTGCCAGCAGCAAAGCCCTGGGACCGGGGCGCAATCAGCCCCAGCATTTT
CDR3 protein: CASSKALGPGRNQPQHF

J gene: TRBJ1-1
V gene: TRBV6-2/TRBV6-3
D gene: TRBD1
clone size: once
CDR3 DNA: TGTGCCAGCAGTTATAGGGACAGGGGGCGCGGAGCTGAAGCTTTCTTT
CDR3 protein: CASSYRDRGRGAEAFF

J gene: TRBJ2-7
V gene: TRBV20-1
D gene: NA
clone size: NA
CDR3 DNA: TGCAGTGCTAGAGTAGCGGGACAGCCTAGCGAGAACGAGCAGTACTTC
CDR3 protein: CSARVAGQPSENEQYF

J gene: TRBJ2-6
V gene: TRBV20-1
D gene: NA
clone size: NA
CDR3 DNA: TGCAGTGCCCCGACTTACTCTGGGGCCAACGTCCTGACTTTC
CDR3 protein: CSAPTYSGANVLTF

J gene: TRBJ1-3
V gene: TRBV19
D gene: NA
clone size: NA
CDR3 DNA: TGTGCCAGTAGTCTCGACTCTGGAAACACCATATATTTT
CDR3 protein: CASSLDSGNTIYF

J gene: TRBJ2-7
V gene: TRBV11-2
D gene: TRBD2
clone size: NA
CDR3 DNA: TGTGCCAGCAGCTTAGATCGGCTAGCGGGCTACGAGCAGTACTTC
CDR3 protein: CASSLDRLAGYEQYF

J gene: TRBJ2-7
V gene: TRBV20-1
D gene: TRBD2
clone size: NA
CDR3 DNA: TGCAGTGCTAGAGACCCTAGCGGGGGTTACGAGCAGTACTTC
CDR3 protein: CSARDPSGGYEQYF

J gene: TRBJ1-1
V gene: TRBV27
D gene: NA
clone size: NA
CDR3 DNA: TGTGCCAGCACCTCACAGGGAAACACTGAAGCTTTCTTT
CDR3 protein: CASTSQGNTEAFF

J gene: TRBJ2-1
V gene: TRBV6-2/TRBV6-3
D gene: NA
clone size: NA
CDR3 DNA: TGTGCCAGCAGAGCTCCTGGAGACCTTTACAATGAGCAGTTCTTC
CDR3 protein: CASRAPGDLYNEQFF

J gene: TRBJ2-1
V gene: TRBV7-8
D gene: TRBD2
clone size: NA
CDR3 DNA: TGTGCCAGCAGCCCGGGACTAGCGGGAATTAATGAGCAGTTCTTC
CDR3 protein: CASSPGLAGINEQFF

J gene: TRBJ2-5
V gene: TRBV6-1
D gene: NA
clone size: NA
CDR3 DNA: TGTGCCAGCAGTGAAGGTCATCTCGGCGGAGAGACCCAGTACTTC
CDR3 protein: CASSEGHLGGETQYF

J gene: TRBJ2-1
V gene: TRBV27
D gene: NA
clone size: NA
CDR3 DNA: TGTGCCAGCAGTTCCACCGGGACTCACAATGAGCAGTTCTTC
CDR3 protein: CASSSTGTHNEQFF

J gene: TRBJ2-2
V gene: TRBV12-3/TRBV12-4
D gene: NA
clone size: few
CDR3 DNA: TGTGCCAGCAGTTTAGCTGGATCGAACACCGGGGAGCTGTTTTTT
CDR3 protein: CASSLAGSNTGELFF

J gene: TRBJ1-1
V gene: TRBV6-1
D gene: TRBD1
clone size: NA
CDR3 DNA: TGTGCCAGCAGTCGACAGGGAACTGAAGCTTTCTTT
CDR3 protein: CASSRQGTEAFF

J gene: TRBJ2-7
V gene: TRBV20-1
D gene: TRBD1
clone size: NA
CDR3 DNA: TGCAGTGCTACCTTACGCGGGGACAGGGGGATTGACGAGCAGTACTTC
CDR3 protein: CSATLRGDRGIDEQYF

J gene: TRBJ1-6
V gene: TRBV15
D gene: TRBD1
clone size: once
CDR3 DNA: TGTGCCACCAGCAGGGGCCGGGACAGGTCACCCCTCCACTTT
CDR3 protein: CATSRGRDRSPLHF

J gene: TRBJ2-2
V gene: TRBV7-2
D gene: NA
clone size: NA
CDR3 DNA: TGTGCCAGCAGCCGGACCGGGGAGCTGTTTTTT
CDR3 protein: CASSRTGELFF

J gene: TRBJ2-3
V gene: TRBV6-1
D gene: NA
clone size: few
CDR3 DNA: TGTGCCAGCACCTATGAGTATACGCAGTATTTT
CDR3 protein: CASTYEYTQYF

J gene: TRBJ1-1
V gene: TRBV25-1
D gene: NA
clone size: NA
CDR3 DNA: TGTGCCAGCGCGGAAGGGGGGTACACTGAAGCTTTCTTT
CDR3 protein: CASAEGGYTEAFF

J gene: TRBJ2-3
V gene: TRBV18
D gene: NA
clone size: NA
CDR3 DNA: TGTGCCAGCTCACCGATCGTCCTCCGACAGGAGAGAATCACAGATACGCAGTATTTT
CDR3 protein: CASSPIVLRQERITDTQYF

J gene: TRBJ1-5
V gene: TRBV27
D gene: TRBD1
clone size: NA
CDR3 DNA: TGTGCCAGCAGCCATAGGGACAGCGCGTTACCCCAGCATTTT
CDR3 protein: CASSHRDSALPQHF

J gene: TRBJ1-2
V gene: TRBV4-2
D gene: NA
clone size: NA
CDR3 DNA: TGTGCCAGCAGCCAAGATAGGGGCAGGGTAAAGGACTATGGCTACACCTTC
CDR3 protein: CASSQDRGRVKDYGYTF

J gene: TRBJ2-2
V gene: TRBV7-2
D gene: NA
clone size: NA
CDR3 DNA: TGTGCCAGCAGCTTCGGGCAGGGGAACACCGGGGAGCTGTTTTTT
CDR3 protein: CASSFGQGNTGELFF